Shown below are 7 T cell receptor beta chains from a single sample sequenced in a study of T cell responses to AZD1222 COVID-19 vaccine. The method was immunoSEQ multiplex PCR; TCRdb's version includes in-frame clones alone and lacks a portion of them. The table lists 150,000 to 200,000 clones, roughly 88% of them singletons, with about 9.9% in the top ten. Here the sequenced sample was peripheral blood, taken 28 days after the second AZD1222 dose. These receptors were taken from an adult who received the AZD1222 COVID-19 vaccine.

The V and J genes are TRBV7-9 and TRBJ2-5, with 8 bases matching TRBD2. With V trimmed by 5 bases and J by 9 bases, 23 bases remained unmatched. The CDR3 totals 18 residues. Germline lookup yields CDR1 SEHNR and CDR2 FQNEAQ (reference sequence). CDR3 nucleotides: TGTGCCAGCAGCCCCCCAGCTGGGGCGGGGGGCCTTCCTAGGGCCCAGTACTTC. This codes for CASSPPAGAGGLPRAQYF.

In its sample, this clone was seen once. The chain uses TRBV7-8 and TRBJ2-5, with TRBD2 matching over 11 bases. Germline assignment: CDR1 SGHVS and CDR2 FQNEAQ. J lost 1 base, V lost 1 base, and 11 bases had no gene match. The CDR3 sequence is 19 residues long. CDR3 bases: TGTGCCAGCAGCTTAGTAGGACTAGCGGGTGGGGGTTTCCAAGAGACCCAGTACTTC. Protein product: CASSLVGLAGGGFQETQYF.

This clone has a handful of counts. The V gene is TRBV28, the J gene TRBJ1-6; no clear D gene. The CDR3 has 14 residues. Germline CDR1 and CDR2: MDHEN and SYDVKM. Trimming left V 7 bases short and J 4 bases short, with 11 bases between. CDR3 coding DNA: TGTGCCAGCACCCCACAGCAATATAATTCACCCCTCCACTTT. Translating gives CASTPQQYNSPLHF.

The J gene is TRBJ2-1, the V gene TRBV7-9; 7 bases fit TRBD1. CDR3 length equals 15 residues. With 2 bases clipped from V and 5 bases from J, the junction kept 6 bases outside the gene matches. Germline V gives CDR1 SEHNR, CDR2 FQNEAQ (reference sequence). DNA of the CDR3: TGTGCCAGCAGCTTAAGAAATCAGGGGGACAATGAGCAGTTCTTC. Encoded protein: CASSLRNQGDNEQFF.

In nucleotides, the CDR3 is TGTGCCACCAGCAGAAAAACAAGGGCAGGCCCCTCTGGAAACACCATATATTTT. Residues: CATSRKTRAGPSGNTIYF. This chain connects TRBV15 to TRBJ1-3; unclear D gene. Per the germline V gene, CDR1 is LNHNV and CDR2 is YYDKDF (reference sequence). With 2 bases removed from V and 0 bases from J, the gap between germline ends came to 17 bases. The CDR3 consists of 18 residues.

Here the CDR3 DNA reads TGTGCCAGCAGTACGGACACAGATACGCAGTATTTT. This codes for CASSTDTDTQYF. V gene TRBV6-5 combines with J gene TRBJ2-3; no clear D. Trimming shortened V by 5 bases and J by 2 bases, and 5 bases separated the two germline ends. Germline loops: CDR1 MNHEY, CDR2 SVGAGI. This CDR3 is 12 amino acids long.

V and J are TRBV15 and TRBJ1-4; D is possibly TRBD1 (6 bases). This CDR3 spans 18 amino acids. The V gene lost 2 bases and the J gene lost 2 bases, with 18 bases spanning the gap. Germline V gene lookup returns CDR1 LNHNV and CDR2 YYDKDF (reference sequence). The CDR3 region has the DNA TGTGCCACCAGCAGATACAGGGTTACGGGATCTACTAATGAAAAACTGTTTTTT. Amino acids: CATSRYRVTGSTNEKLFF.